These T cell receptor beta chains were read from a single sample in a study of blood T cell repertoires in COVID-19. Produced via immunoSEQ multiplex PCR; TCRdb's table is partial and in-frame only. The sample holds 140,000 to 150,000 clones, over 70% seen once. Input material: peripheral blood. The receptors come from a woman aged 55 to 70 with acute or convalescent COVID-19. Both conserved end residues are trimmed from each CDR3. Clone size is given for some rows only: seen once, a few or many times, or a class if the clone is expanded.

- TRBJ2-2 TRBV19 ASSDPGLARAGELF
- TRBJ2-5 TRBV5-6 ASSFVPSGIKETQY
- TRBJ2-3 TRBV27 ASSLSGRGADTQY
- TRBJ1-3 TRBV20-1 SARQDDTIY
- TRBJ2-3 TRBV27 ASSGRRADTQY
- TRBJ1-1 TRBV7-9 ASSLQNTEAF
once TRBJ2-6 TRBV5-6 ASIPGNGANVLT
- TRBJ1-1 TRBV10-3 AITGDRGGATEAF
- TRBJ2-5 TRBV7-9 ASSLGRASGVRETQY
- TRBJ2-1 TRBV19 ASSLAGAYNEQF
- TRBJ2-6 TRBV15 ATSREDRTGANVLT
- TRBJ1-1 TRBV7-9 ASSSLGVWRTEAF
- TRBJ2-6 TRBV19 ASSIDLTGFSGANVLT
- TRBJ2-7 TRBV2 ASSEGSMSSYEQY
- TRBJ1-1 TRBV5-1 ASSSGHNLNTEAF
- TRBJ1-2 TRBV6-5 ASTPTGGGGGYT
many TRBJ2-7 TRBV3-1/TRBV3-2 ASSRVQVPPYEQY
- TRBJ1-1 TRBV2 ASRMTGNTEAF
- TRBJ2-1 TRBV19 ASSPDRAGNNEQF
- TRBJ2-7 TRBV2 ASRGDEQY
- TRBJ2-2 TRBV2 ASSGTADTGELF
- TRBJ1-6 TRBV6-5 ASSPTNRSPLH
- TRBJ2-5 TRBV14 ASSPLIAGMYGTQY
- TRBJ2-2 TRBV30 AWSVEAGELF
few TRBJ2-7 TRBV7-9 ASSFSGWTSGSWSGEQY
- TRBJ2-7 TRBV10-3 AARDREYEQY
- TRBJ2-7 TRBV5-1 ASSRRVGVDYEQY
- TRBJ2-1 TRBV28 ASSTSGNYNEQF
few TRBJ2-7 TRBV6-5 ASTRQPRDEQY
- TRBJ1-1 TRBV4-1 ASSRPQATEAF
few TRBJ1-2 TRBV19 ASSTRHESGYT
- TRBJ2-1 TRBV20-1 SASELAGDNEQF
- TRBJ1-5 TRBV12-3/TRBV12-4 ASSLPFQPQH
- TRBJ1-2 TRBV10-3 AALTGTGTRANYGYT
- TRBJ1-6 TRBV25-1 ASRGTGGNSPLH
- TRBJ2-1 TRBV5-1 ASSLRAGVSTYNEQF
- TRBJ2-4 TRBV30 AWSTLRPGNIQY
- TRBJ1-5 TRBV6-2/TRBV6-3 ASSYLTGNQPQH
once TRBJ2-7 TRBV6-5 ASRDSDYEQY
- TRBJ2-2 TRBV6-6 ASRRGLAGAGELF
- TRBJ1-5 TRBV23-1 ASSQSRQNVQNQPQH
- TRBJ2-7 TRBV9 ASSVASGYSYEQY
- TRBJ2-1 TRBV6-2/TRBV6-3 ASSYSLAGGSYNEQF
- TRBJ1-4 TRBV6-5 ASSSGGATNEKLF
- TRBJ2-4 TRBV4-1 ASSQDGLGNIQY
- TRBJ1-2 TRBV5-1 ASTSYGQGLDGYT
- TRBJ2-7 TRBV6-5 ASRDLDRSSYEQY
- TRBJ2-1 TRBV5-1 ASSTQISGMSNEQF
once TRBJ2-7 TRBV10-2 ASTAGTGAYEQY
- TRBJ2-6 TRBV18 ASSAAGANVLT
- TRBJ1-1 TRBV5-4 ASSRGQQEEAF
- TRBJ1-1 TRBV7-9 ASSPLGPRRDTEAF
- TRBJ2-5 TRBV6-5 ASSLLDRPETQY
- TRBJ2-3 TRBV6-5 AISLAGGPDTQY
- TRBJ2-1 TRBV5-1 ASSLISGAYNEQF
- TRBJ2-1 TRBV19 ASSTRPGELYNEQF
- TRBJ2-7 TRBV5-1 ASSQTGTQY